This T cell receptor beta chain originates from a study of early T cells in non-severe SARS-CoV-2 infection. Study-wide context: The authors sequenced bulk RNA from unsorted whole blood, leaving chains unpaired. Study conclusions and caveats: Using VDJdb, the matching emphasized anti-spike CD8 responses while missing private and CD4 specificities.

In this sample, this clonotype turned up a few times. Its antigen remains unidentified. Individual cDNA molecules each received unique molecular identifiers attached to them. TCRdb reprocessed the 5' RACE reads via MiXCR and lists one record per CDR3 protein. This sample has some 96,000 distinct CDR3 sequences, with approximately 15% found just once. Germline V lookup: CDR1 SGHRS, CDR2 YFSETQ. The CDR3 has 14 amino acids. Germline trimming cut 7 bases from V and 0 bases from J; bases unmatched to any gene: 0. This receptor was taken from an adult who was a healthcare worker with PCR-confirmed SARS-CoV-2 infection or an uninfected control (not recorded which). The V and J genes are TRBV5-1 and TRBJ2-1; 11 nucleotides match TRBD2. Sequences were obtained from whole blood. CDR3 in DNA: TGCGCCAGCGGACTAGCGGGCTCCTACAATGAGCAGTTCTTC. It is translated as CASGLAGSYNEQFF.